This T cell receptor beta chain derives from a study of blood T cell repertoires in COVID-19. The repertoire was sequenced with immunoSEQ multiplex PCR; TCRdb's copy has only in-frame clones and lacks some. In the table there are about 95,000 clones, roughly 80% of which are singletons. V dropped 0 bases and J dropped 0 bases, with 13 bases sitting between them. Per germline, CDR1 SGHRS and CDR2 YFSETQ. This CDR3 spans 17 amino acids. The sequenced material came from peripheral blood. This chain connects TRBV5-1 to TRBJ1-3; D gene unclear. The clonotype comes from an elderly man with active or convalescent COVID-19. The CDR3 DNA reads TGCGCCAGCAGCTTGGATGGAGCAACCAGCTCTGGAAACACCATATATTTT. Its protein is CASSLDGATSSGNTIYF.